These 23 T cell receptor beta chains were sequenced from one sample in a study of response to subunit inactivated influenza vaccine. MiXCR, run by TCRdb on the RT-PCR reads, gives a single entry per CDR3 protein. This table holds almost 250,000 distinct CDR3 sequences, 9% to 15% found once. The sequencing here drew on non-naive T cells sorted from PBMCs, taken roughly 15 days before vaccination. These receptors came from a man aged 45-65 years who received an inactivated influenza vaccine.

This clonotype was recorded only once. V is TRBV6-2 or TRBV6-3 and J is TRBJ2-3; D might be TRBD1 or TRBD2, each matching 5 bases. Trimming took off 8 bases at V and 2 bases at J, with 14 bases between the two ends. CDR1 is MNHEY and CDR2 is SVGEGT in the germline V gene. This CDR3 comprises 14 residues. CDR3 residues: CASHTGTFTDTQYF. Written as DNA, the CDR3 is TGTGCCAGCCATACGGGGACCTTCACAGATACGCAGTATTTT.

The chain couples TRBV20-1 to TRBJ2-5; possible D gene TRBD2, 5 bases. Germline loops: CDR1 DFQATT, CDR2 SNEGSKA (reference sequence). Between the trimmed V and J ends, which lost 6 bases and 5 bases, there was a span of 22 bases. CDR3 length: 15 amino acids. The CDR3 DNA reads as TGCAGTGCCACTAGAGATATGGTAGAGTTGGAGACCCAGTACTTC. This encodes CSATRDMVELETQYF.

The genes are TRBV20-1 and TRBJ2-7; 8 bases line up with TRBD1. From germline, CDR1 is DFQATT and CDR2 SNEGSKA (reference sequence). V dropped 2 bases and J dropped 0; count of bases not matched to a gene: 6. This CDR3 is built from 15 residues. The CDR3 reads CSARPGTGSSYEQYF. The CDR3 region has the DNA TGCAGTGCTAGACCGGGGACAGGATCCTCCTACGAGCAGTACTTC.

This clonotype was picked up a small number of times. The chain employs TRBV5-1 and TRBJ2-7; D is unclear. The V end was cut by 4 bases, the J end by 0 bases, with 17 bases between. The CDR3 has 16 amino acids. Germline V gene sequence: CDR1 SGHRS, CDR2 YFSETQ. CDR3 nucleotide sequence: TGCGCCAGCAGCCTTTACAATTCTGCGAGCTCCTACGAGCAGTACTTC. Protein sequence: CASSLYNSASSYEQYF.

This clonotype was detected many times. The chain couples TRBV29-1 to TRBJ1-1, with D perhaps matching TRBD1 (5 bases). The CDR3 spans 15 residues. Germline CDR1 SQVTM, CDR2 ANQGSEA. The V end lost 5 bases, the J end lost 6 bases, and 22 bases lay between the germline ends. CDR3 DNA sequence: TGCAGCGTTTCCGCCTTCCGGGACCGTCGACCTGAAGCTTTCTTT. This translates into CSVSAFRDRRPEAFF.

This sequence joins TRBV28 and TRBJ2-1; possibly TRBD2 for D (6 bases). Deletions cut 6 bases from V and 0 bases from J, with 12 bases between. The CDR3 is 15 residues long. CDR1 is MDHEN and CDR2 is SYDVKM in the germline V gene. The DNA for the CDR3 is TGTGCCAGCAGAAGCCTAGCGAACTCCTACAATGAGCAGTTCTTC. It is translated as CASRSLANSYNEQFF. Variable domain in full (rest from reference TRBV28 and TRBJ2-1): DVKVTQSSRYLVKRTGEKVFLECVQDMDHENMFWYRQDPGLGLRLIYFSYDVKMKEKGDIPEGYSVSREKKERFSLILESASTNQTSMYLCASRSLANSYNEQFFGPGTRLTVL.

The chain is built from TRBV20-1 and TRBJ2-3; D is unclear. With 3 bases removed from V and 4 bases from J, the gap between germline ends came to 11 bases. The CDR3 is 13 residues long. From germline, CDR1 is DFQATT and CDR2 SNEGSKA (reference sequence). Written as DNA, the CDR3 is TGCAGTGCTAGCTACAGCCGGGCAGATACGCAGTATTTT. Residues: CSASYSRADTQYF.

The sample holds a few counts of this clonotype. The chain has TRBV7-3 and TRBJ2-5; D ambiguous. Trimming pared 4 bases from V and 1 base from J, leaving 7 bases between. Looked up from germline, CDR1 is SGHTA and CDR2 is FQGTGA. The CDR3 consists of 13 residues. CDR3 DNA: TGTGCCAGCAGCTACGGTCCCCAAGAGACCCAGTACTTC. Protein sequence: CASSYGPQETQYF.

This clonotype was counted at least ten times. CDR3 sequence: CASSLTGVNYGYTF. CDR3 nucleotide sequence: TGTGCCAGCAGTTTAACAGGAGTGAACTATGGCTACACCTTC. The gene calls are TRBV12-3 or TRBV12-4 and TRBJ1-2, with D perhaps matching TRBD1 (5 bases). V was pared by 2 bases and J by 2 bases, with 9 bases between. CDR3 length: 14 amino acids.

There are many counts of this clonotype. The chain has TRBV11-2 and TRBJ2-7, with a tentative D call TRBD2 (7 bases). The CDR3 length is 13 residues. The ends were cut back, 5 bases at V and 5 bases at J, with 13 bases in the middle. The germline V gene encodes CDR1 SGHAT and CDR2 FQNNGV. In DNA form, the CDR3 reads TGTGCCAGCAGCCAAGGGGGGGGGAACGAGCAGTACTTC. Its translation is CASSQGGGNEQYF.

This clonotype was seen repeatedly, ten times or more. The V gene is TRBV10-3, the J gene TRBJ2-7, with D possibly TRBD2 on 6 matching bases. V dropped 5 bases and J dropped 6 bases, with 17 bases sitting between them. This CDR3 is built from 14 residues. Per the germline V gene, CDR1 is ENHRY and CDR2 is SYGVKD. The CDR3: CAISRDGLAAEQYF. The CDR3 DNA reads as TGTGCCATCAGTCGGGACGGATTAGCGGCCGAGCAGTACTTC.

The table lists this clonotype with a few counts. V usage is TRBV7-9 and J usage is TRBJ2-5, with a possible D match to TRBD2 (6 bases). From germline, CDR1 is SEHNR and CDR2 FQNEAQ (reference sequence). The ends were cut back, 6 bases at V and 5 bases at J, with 25 bases in the middle. CDR3 length equals 17 residues. The CDR3 sequence: CASRPTSLRNGGETQYF. CDR3 nucleotides: TGTGCCAGCAGGCCGACTTCGCTTAGAAATGGAGGGGAGACCCAGTACTTC.

The chain has TRBV6-1 and TRBJ2-3, with unresolved D. CDR1 and CDR2 (germline): MNHNS, SASEGT. V lost 7 bases, J lost 1 base, and 9 bases lay in between. The CDR3 extends over 13 amino acids. The CDR3 DNA sequence: TGTGCCAGCACGATGGTGGGCACAGATACGCAGTATTTT. The encoded protein is CASTMVGTDTQYF.

This clonotype was found many times. The rearrangement links TRBV7-9 to TRBJ1-1; D call uncertain. There are 14 residues in the CDR3. Germline V CDR1 and CDR2: SEHNR, FQNEAQ (reference sequence). The germline V and J ends were trimmed by 0 bases and 1 base, with 6 bases remaining between them. The CDR3 coding sequence is TGTGCCAGCAGCTTAGCCGCAGGGAACACTGAAGCTTTCTTT. Amino acids: CASSLAAGNTEAFF.

This clonotype was counted a few times. The rearrangement uses TRBV12-3 or TRBV12-4 and TRBJ2-4; TRBD1 matches at 8 bases. The CDR3 runs to 16 residues. J lost 1 base, V lost 5 bases, and 7 bases had no gene match. The CDR3 is CASSTTGAFAKNIQYF. The CDR3 DNA is TGTGCCAGCAGTACGACAGGGGCCTTCGCCAAAAACATTCAGTACTTC.

There are many counts of this clonotype. This chain joins TRBV12-3 or TRBV12-4 and TRBJ2-2, with 8 bases that match TRBD1. V shed 6 bases and J 0 bases; nucleotides not matched to a gene: 3. The CDR3 runs 15 residues. DNA of the CDR3: TGTGCCAGCAGCCAGGGGGCGCCGAACACCGGGGAGCTGTTTTTT. Encoded protein: CASSQGAPNTGELFF.

In its sample, this clonotype was seen a few times. The gene calls are TRBV7-2 and TRBJ1-1; no clear D gene. The CDR3 sequence is 14 residues long. Germline V gene lookup returns CDR1 SGHTA and CDR2 FQGNSA. Trimming removed 4 bases from V and 5 bases from J, with 14 bases in between. The CDR3 here is CASSSPRPETEAFF. The CDR3, as DNA: TGTGCCAGCAGCTCCCCGAGGCCGGAGACTGAAGCTTTCTTT.

This clonotype was counted at least ten times. The CDR3: CASSESGGEQFF. Here the CDR3 DNA reads TGTGCCAGCAGTGAATCTGGGGGTGAGCAGTTCTTC. The chain couples TRBV2 to TRBJ2-1; tentatively, D is TRBD1 or TRBD2 (5 bases each). Trimming left V 2 bases short and J 9 bases short, with 8 bases between. CDR1 is SNHLY, CDR2 FYNNEI, per germline. CDR3 length equals 12 residues. Complete variable domain (other parts from reference TRBV2 and TRBJ2-1): EPEVTQTPSHQVTQMGQEVILRCVPISNHLYFYWYRQILGQKVEFLVSFYNNEISEKSEIFDDQFSVERPDGSNFTLKIRSTKLEDSAMYFCASSESGGEQFFGPGTRLTVL.

V and J are TRBV3-1 and TRBJ1-1; D not resolved. Trimming left V 4 bases short and J 10 bases short, with 16 bases between. Germline V gene lookup returns CDR1 LGHDT and CDR2 YNNKEL (reference sequence). This CDR3 spans 13 amino acids. CDR3 protein: CASSPLMPGGAFF. The CDR3 nucleotides are TGTGCCAGCAGCCCGCTAATGCCTGGTGGAGCTTTCTTT. Based on the CDR3 plus reference TRBV3-1 and TRBJ1-1, the full variable domain is DTAVSQTPKYLVTQMGNDKSIKCEQNLGHDTMYWYKQDSKKFLKIMFSYNNKELIINETVPNRFSPKSPDKAHLNLHINSLELGDSAVYFCASSPLMPGGAFFGQGTRLTVV.

The table lists this clonotype with a few counts. This chain connects TRBV10-3 to TRBJ1-1, with TRBD1 matching 7 bases. V lost 10 bases to trimming and J lost 5 bases; unmatched junction nucleotides: 7. This CDR3 spans 12 amino acids. Germline CDR1 and CDR2: ENHRY and SYGVKD. The DNA for the CDR3 is TGTGCCACTAACAGGGGATCAACTGAAGCTTTCTTT. This translates into CATNRGSTEAFF.

This clonotype was found many times. The V and J genes are TRBV10-2 and TRBJ2-1, with 13 bases lining up with TRBD2. The germline V gene encodes CDR1 WSHSY and CDR2 SAAADI. V gave up 6 bases and J gave up 4 bases; unmatched junction bases: 3. The CDR3 has 15 residues. The CDR3 nucleotides read TGCGCCAGCAGGCCGGGACTAGCGGGGTACAATGAGCAGTTCTTC. This sequence encodes CASRPGLAGYNEQFF.

There are a few counts of this clonotype. The chain carries TRBV4-3 and TRBJ2-3; 9 bases line up with TRBD1. The CDR3 runs to 15 residues. With 4 bases clipped from V and 4 bases from J, the junction kept 6 bases outside the gene matches. Germline lookup yields CDR1 LGHNA and CDR2 YSLEER. Here the CDR3 reads CASSLTGGGPDTQYF. In DNA, the CDR3 is TGCGCCAGCAGCCTCACAGGGGGCGGCCCAGATACGCAGTATTTT.

This sequence joins TRBV7-9 and TRBJ2-4; D is unclear. CDR1 is SEHNR and CDR2 is FQNEAQ in the germline V gene (reference sequence). CDR3 length equals 15 residues. V gave up 3 bases and J gave up 2 bases, with 11 bases separating them. The CDR3 DNA sequence: TGTGCCAGCAGCTTTGGGCAGACCTCCAAAAACATTCAGTACTTC. It is translated as CASSFGQTSKNIQYF.